These 22 T cell receptor beta chains originate from one sample sequenced in a study of beta chain features in type 1 diabetes. Study findings and constraints: Moderate but significant shortening of TCRB CDR3s was recorded in all four CD4+ subsets from Type 1 diabetes patients.

Their target antigens are unknown. TCRB transcripts that were expressed got sequenced, as all of the isolated RNA had been reverse transcribed. Generated by immunoSEQ multiplex PCR, the TCRdb table keeps only in-frame clones and is missing some. The table has about 650,000 clones, roughly 12% seen once. Sequencing was done on a sample of naive CD4+ T cells from blood. These receptors originate from a young man with type 1 diabetes.

This clone was seen more than once but under ten times. The chain has TRBV2 and TRBJ2-6; possibly TRBD1 or TRBD2 for D (5 bases each). V was shortened by 0 bases and J by 4 bases, with 10 bases between the two germline ends. This CDR3 has 16 residues. Germline CDR1 and CDR2: SNHLY and FYNNEI. In DNA, the CDR3 is TGTGCCAGCAGTGAAGCGGGACGTTCAGGGGCCAACGTCCTGACTTTC. Protein product: CASSEAGRSGANVLTF.

This CDR3 reads CSVEMGAEKLFF. The DNA of the CDR3 is TGCAGCGTTGAAATGGGGGCTGAAAAACTGTTTTTT. The chain uses TRBV29-1 and TRBJ1-4; tentative D call: TRBD1 (6 bases). Trimming stripped 2 bases from V and 7 bases from J, with 8 bases between. CDR3 length: 12 amino acids. Germline V gene sequence: CDR1 SQVTM, CDR2 ANQGSEA.

This clone was detected only a few times. This CDR3 is also generated by other DNA sequences in the sample. The V call is TRBV7-9, the J call TRBJ1-2; 7 nucleotides match TRBD1. Germline loops: CDR1 SEHNR, CDR2 FQNEAQ (reference sequence). The CDR3 spans 14 residues. The junction had 5 bases not matched to a gene; V was cut back by 2 bases and J by 5 bases. CDR3: CASSLRQGGYGYTF. The CDR3 nucleotides are TGTGCCAGCAGCTTAAGACAGGGAGGGTATGGCTACACCTTC.

This clone occurred a few times. Other DNA variants within this sample encode the same CDR3. This chain joins TRBV11-2 and TRBJ2-1; D not resolved. CDR1 and CDR2 from the germline V gene are SGHAT and FQNNGV. V was trimmed by 1 base and J by 5 bases, leaving 6 bases between them. The CDR3 has 13 amino acids. The CDR3 loop reads CASSLGQNNEQFF. CDR3 bases: TGTGCCAGCAGCTTAGGGCAGAACAATGAGCAGTTCTTC.

J is TRBJ2-1 and V is TRBV6-4; 10 nucleotides agree with TRBD1. V gave up 0 bases and J gave up 9 bases; unmatched junction bases: 2. This CDR3 spans 14 amino acids. CDR1 and CDR2 from the germline V gene are MRHNA and SNTAGT. CDR3 in amino acids: CASSDSGQGSEQFF. In nucleotides, the CDR3 is TGTGCCAGCAGTGACTCGGGACAGGGGAGTGAGCAGTTCTTC.

The rearrangement joins TRBV15 to TRBJ2-6; a possible D gene is TRBD1 (5 bases). Trimming left V 0 bases short and J 0 bases short, with 9 bases between. CDR1 LNHNV and CDR2 YYDKDF come from the germline V gene (reference sequence). The CDR3 is made up of 17 amino acids. CDR3 coding DNA: TGTGCCACCAGCAGAGATAGACAGAGCTCTGGGGCCAACGTCCTGACTTTC. Encoded protein: CATSRDRQSSGANVLTF. Full variable domain (remainder filled in from reference TRBV15 and TRBJ2-6): DAMVIQNPRYQVTQFGKPVTLSCSQTLNHNVMYWYQQKSSQAPKLLFHYYDKDFNNEADTPDNFQSRRPNTSFCFLDIRSPGLGDTAMYLCATSRDRQSSGANVLTFGAGSRLTVL.

This clone was seen a handful of times. The same CDR3 can be traced to other DNA sequences in this sample. J is TRBJ2-7 and V is TRBV7-9; the D gene could be TRBD1 or TRBD2 (5 bases each). The CDR3 extends over 14 amino acids. Germline V gene lookup returns CDR1 SEHNR and CDR2 FQNEAQ (reference sequence). Trimming took off 0 bases at V and 3 bases at J, with 9 bases between the two ends. The CDR3 sequence is CASSLAGTGYEQYF. The CDR3 DNA is TGTGCCAGCAGCTTAGCTGGGACCGGCTACGAGCAGTACTTC.

This clone was detected only a few times. The genes are TRBV4-1 and TRBJ1-5, with D unresolved. The CDR3 is 16 amino acids. Germline-derived CDR1 and CDR2 are MGHRA and YSYEKL. The V and J ends lost 1 base and 0 bases respectively, with 10 bases between them. The CDR3 reads CASSQGREVSNQPQHF. The DNA for the CDR3 is TGCGCCAGCAGCCAAGGGCGGGAGGTTAGCAATCAGCCCCAGCATTTT.

The rearrangement uses TRBV7-9 and TRBJ1-2; D perhaps matches TRBD1 (5 bases). The CDR3 loop spans 15 amino acids. In germline, CDR1 is SEHNR, CDR2 FQNEAQ (reference sequence). Trimming removed 1 base at V and 0 bases at J, with 9 bases between. The CDR3 region is CASSLEARANYGYTF. The DNA of the CDR3 is TGTGCCAGCAGCTTAGAGGCCAGGGCTAACTATGGCTACACCTTC.

This clone was found a few times. The chain joins TRBV29-1 to TRBJ1-1; D possibly corresponds to TRBD1 (5 bases). This CDR3 comprises 15 residues. V was pared by 4 bases and J by 2 bases, with 17 bases between. Germline V lookup: CDR1 SQVTM, CDR2 ANQGSEA. Here the CDR3 reads CSVASRVRPNTEAFF. The CDR3 coding sequence is TGCAGCGTTGCGAGCAGGGTGCGACCTAACACTGAAGCTTTCTTT.

Comment on this clone: The identical CDR3 is also encoded by other nucleotide sequences in the sample. The chain joins TRBV7-9 to TRBJ1-1, with D perhaps TRBD1 (5 bases). V shed 1 base and J shed 1 base, with 10 bases lying between them. Germline CDR1 SEHNR, CDR2 FQNEAQ (reference sequence). The CDR3 extends over 15 amino acids. The CDR3 DNA reads as TGTGCCAGCAGCTTAGGTACAGGACCGAACACTGAAGCTTTCTTT. It codes for CASSLGTGPNTEAFF.

This clone was seen only a few times. The chain combines TRBV27 with TRBJ1-6; a weak D match, TRBD1 (5 bases). Germline V gives CDR1 MNHEY, CDR2 SMNVEV (reference sequence). This CDR3 is 12 amino acids long. The V end lost 5 bases, the J end lost 9 bases, and 8 bases lay between the germline ends. The CDR3 spells CASSRTSSPLHF. CDR3 DNA: TGTGCCAGCAGTCGGACAAGTTCACCCCTCCACTTT.

This clone was counted a few times. The CDR3 spells CASSSGQLNTGELFF. DNA of the CDR3: TGTGCCAGCAGCTCGGGACAGTTGAACACCGGGGAGCTGTTTTTT. The chain recombines TRBV7-2 with TRBJ2-2; 7 bases match TRBD1. The CDR3 spans 15 residues. V lost 4 bases to trimming and J lost 1 base; unmatched junction nucleotides: 3. CDR1 and CDR2 (germline): SGHTA, FQGNSA.

The chain links TRBV18 to TRBJ2-5; D perhaps matches TRBD2 (5 bases). The CDR3 runs 14 residues. Per germline, CDR1 KGHSH and CDR2 LQKENI. V was pared by 6 bases and J by 5 bases, with 16 bases between. The CDR3, as DNA: TGTGCCAGCTCTCCGACCGCGAGGGAGGAGACCCAGTACTTC. Translation gives CASSPTAREETQYF.

This rearrangement joins TRBV5-1 to TRBJ1-5; D is ambiguous. The CDR3 length is 14 residues. Per germline, CDR1 SGHRS and CDR2 YFSETQ. V shed 0 bases and J shed 6 bases, with 10 bases lying between them. For the CDR3, the DNA is TGCGCCAGCAGCTTGGAATATGGTGTTCAGCCCCAGCATTTT. It translates to CASSLEYGVQPQHF.

The rearrangement links TRBV7-2 to TRBJ2-5; no definite D call. The ends were cut back, 1 base at V and 4 bases at J, with 7 bases in the middle. Germline V CDR1 and CDR2: SGHTA, FQGNSA. CDR3 length: 13 residues. The DNA for the CDR3 is TGTGCCAGCAGCTTAGTAGAGCGAGAGACCCAGTACTTC. Amino acid sequence: CASSLVERETQYF.

In this sample, this clone turned up a few times. The chain couples TRBV5-1 to TRBJ2-5, with a possible D match to TRBD2 (7 bases). The CDR3 length is 15 residues. Trimming shortened V by 0 bases and J by 4 bases, and 13 bases separated the two germline ends. CDR1 and CDR2 (germline): SGHRS, YFSETQ. CDR3: CASSLAPGGTETQYF. The CDR3 DNA reads as TGCGCCAGCAGCTTGGCCCCGGGGGGCACAGAGACCCAGTACTTC.

This clone was recorded a few times. This chain uses TRBV29-1 with TRBJ2-1; maybe TRBD1 (6 bases). This CDR3 is built from 18 residues. Germline V gene sequence: CDR1 SQVTM, CDR2 ANQGSEA. Deletions cut 3 bases from V and 0 bases from J, with 21 bases between. The CDR3 sequence is CSVDMTGTSQSSYNEQFF. In nucleotides, the CDR3 is TGCAGCGTTGACATGACAGGAACTTCCCAAAGCTCCTACAATGAGCAGTTCTTC.

A single count supports this clone. V is TRBV27 and J is TRBJ2-1; 11 bases line up with TRBD2. With 8 bases clipped from V and 2 bases from J, the junction kept 5 bases outside the gene matches. The CDR3 extends over 15 amino acids. Germline lookup yields CDR1 MNHEY and CDR2 SMNVEV (reference sequence). CDR3: CASGRLAGPYNEQFF. DNA for the CDR3: TGTGCCAGCGGTCGACTAGCGGGGCCCTACAATGAGCAGTTCTTC.

This clone was counted a single time. This chain joins TRBV10-1 and TRBJ2-5; 13 positions agree with TRBD2. There are 15 residues in the CDR3. Germline assignment: CDR1 WNHNN and CDR2 SYGVQD (reference sequence). Unmatched junction bases numbered 2, after V lost 5 bases and J lost 2 bases. In nucleotides, the CDR3 is TGCGCCAGCAGTTCGGGACTAGCGGGGCAAGAGACCCAGTACTTC. This codes for CASSSGLAGQETQYF.

This clone was counted between two and nine times. The chain has TRBV29-1 and TRBJ1-1; possible D gene TRBD1, 6 bases. Germline values: CDR1 SQVTM, CDR2 ANQGSEA. V was shortened by 8 bases and J by 4 bases, with 17 bases between the two germline ends. The CDR3 runs 13 residues. CDR3 in DNA: TGCAGCATAAGACAGGCGGGGGGCACTGAAGCTTTCTTT. It is translated as CSIRQAGGTEAFF.

The table lists this clone with a few counts. In nucleotides, the CDR3 is TGTGCCAGTAGTCACCCGGGAAACATGAACACCGGGGAGCTGTTTTTT. It is translated as CASSHPGNMNTGELFF. The gene calls are TRBV19 and TRBJ2-2; D is perhaps TRBD2 (5 bases). The CDR3 runs to 16 residues. Germline assignment: CDR1 LNHDA and CDR2 SQIVND (reference sequence). V was clipped by 5 bases and J by 1 base, with 14 bases between them.